The present T cell receptor (beta chain) was sequenced within a study of monozygotic twins with inflammatory bowel disease. Findings and caveats of the study: Backing was not found for a single strong signal or clonotype associated with IBD. Healthy co-twins exceeded IBD patients in TCRbeta diversity as measured by inverse Simpson.

Blood, roughly 2.7 ml, was drawn per donor. TCRdb reprocessed the 5' RACE reads, keeping one entry per CDR3 protein, no DNA. The sample shows 200,000 to 250,000 distinct CDR3 sequences, and 1.6% sits with its ten largest clones. The CDR3 totals 14 residues. The germline V gene encodes CDR1 LNHDA and CDR2 SQIVND (reference sequence). In regard to this clonotype: Its antigen remains unknown.

The sequence came from a human donor with ulcerative colitis or Crohn's disease, or a healthy co-twin of an affected twin (not recorded which). The sample taken for sequencing was blood. V is TRBV19 and J is TRBJ2-1. CDR3 loop: CASSIRTAGGEQFF.